This entry is about one TCR beta chain. The sample comes from a study of blood T cell repertoires in COVID-19. Per germline, CDR1 KGHSH and CDR2 LQKENI. With 4 bases removed from V and 2 bases from J, the gap between germline ends came to 12 bases. The CDR3 sequence is 15 residues long. Profiling relied on immunoSEQ multiplex PCR, and the TCRdb table lists in-frame clones only, not all of them. The sample includes some 490,000 clones, 75% to 90% of them seen just once. Sequencing was carried out using PBMCs or T cells enriched from blood (not recorded which). This chain links TRBV18 with TRBJ1-3, with D possibly being TRBD1 (5 bases). The TCR sequence derives from a woman aged 60-75 years who had recovered from COVID-19. The CDR3 loop reads CASSLQGAAGNTIYF. Written as DNA, the CDR3 is TGTGCCAGCTCACTCCAGGGTGCCGCTGGAAACACCATATATTTT.